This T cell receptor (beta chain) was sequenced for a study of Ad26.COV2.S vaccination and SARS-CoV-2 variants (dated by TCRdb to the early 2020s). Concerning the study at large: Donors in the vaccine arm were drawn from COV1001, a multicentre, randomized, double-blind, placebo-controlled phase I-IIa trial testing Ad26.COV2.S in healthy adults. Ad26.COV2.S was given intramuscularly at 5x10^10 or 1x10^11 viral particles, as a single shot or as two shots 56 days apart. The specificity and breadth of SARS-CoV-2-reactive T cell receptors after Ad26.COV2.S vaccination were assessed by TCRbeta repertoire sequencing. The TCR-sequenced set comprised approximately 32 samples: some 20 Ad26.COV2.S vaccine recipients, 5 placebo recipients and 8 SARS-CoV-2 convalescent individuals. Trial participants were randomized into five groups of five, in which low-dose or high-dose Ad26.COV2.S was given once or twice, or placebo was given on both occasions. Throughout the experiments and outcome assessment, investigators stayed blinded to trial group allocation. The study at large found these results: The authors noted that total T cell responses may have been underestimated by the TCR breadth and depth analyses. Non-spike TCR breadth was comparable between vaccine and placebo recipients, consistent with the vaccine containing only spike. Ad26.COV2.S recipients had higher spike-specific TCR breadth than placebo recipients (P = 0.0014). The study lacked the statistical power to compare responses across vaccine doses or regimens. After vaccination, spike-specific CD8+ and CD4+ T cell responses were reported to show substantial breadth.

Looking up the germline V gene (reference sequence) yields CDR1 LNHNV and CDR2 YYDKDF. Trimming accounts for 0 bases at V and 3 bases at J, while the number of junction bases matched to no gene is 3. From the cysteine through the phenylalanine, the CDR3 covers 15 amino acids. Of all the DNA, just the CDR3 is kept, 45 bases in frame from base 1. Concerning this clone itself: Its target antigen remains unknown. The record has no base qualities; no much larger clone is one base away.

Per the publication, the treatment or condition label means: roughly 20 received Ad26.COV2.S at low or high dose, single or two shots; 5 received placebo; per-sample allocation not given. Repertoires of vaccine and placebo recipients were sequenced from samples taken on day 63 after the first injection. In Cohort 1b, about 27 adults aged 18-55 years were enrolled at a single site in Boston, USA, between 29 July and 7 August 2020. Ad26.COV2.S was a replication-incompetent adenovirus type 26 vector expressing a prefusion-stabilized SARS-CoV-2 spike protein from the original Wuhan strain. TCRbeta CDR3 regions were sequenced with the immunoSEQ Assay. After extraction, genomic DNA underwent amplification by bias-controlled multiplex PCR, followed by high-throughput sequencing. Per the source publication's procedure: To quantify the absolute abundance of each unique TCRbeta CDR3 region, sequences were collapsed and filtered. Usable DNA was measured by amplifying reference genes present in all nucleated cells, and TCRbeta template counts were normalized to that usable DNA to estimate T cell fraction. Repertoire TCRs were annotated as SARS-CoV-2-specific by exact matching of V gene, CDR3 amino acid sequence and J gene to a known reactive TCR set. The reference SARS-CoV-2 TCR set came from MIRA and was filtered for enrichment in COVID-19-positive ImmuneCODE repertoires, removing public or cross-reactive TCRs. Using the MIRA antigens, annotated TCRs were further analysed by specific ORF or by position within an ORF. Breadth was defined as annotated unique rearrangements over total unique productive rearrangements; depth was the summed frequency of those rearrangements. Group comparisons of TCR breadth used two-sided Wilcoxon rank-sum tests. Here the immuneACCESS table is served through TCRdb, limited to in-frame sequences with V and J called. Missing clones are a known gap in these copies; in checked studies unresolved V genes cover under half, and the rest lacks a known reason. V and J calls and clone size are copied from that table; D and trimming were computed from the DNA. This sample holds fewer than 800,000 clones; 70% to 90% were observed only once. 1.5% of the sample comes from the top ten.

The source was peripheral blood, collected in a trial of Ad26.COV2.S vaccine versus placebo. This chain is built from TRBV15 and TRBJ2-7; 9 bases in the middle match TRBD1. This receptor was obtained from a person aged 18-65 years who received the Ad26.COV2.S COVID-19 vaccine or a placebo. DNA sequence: TGTGCCACCAGCAGAGAGGGACAGGGAGACTACGAGCAGTACTTC. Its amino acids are CATSREGQGDYEQYF.